This TCR beta chain stems from a study of early T cells in non-severe SARS-CoV-2 infection. Study-level background: Sequencing was performed on bulk RNA from unsorted whole blood, leaving chains unpaired.

Each cDNA molecule carried a unique molecular identifier. TCRdb re-derived calls from the 5' RACE reads in MiXCR, one entry per CDR3 protein. The sample shows around 60,000 distinct CDR3 sequences, under 15% of them seen only once. Study outcomes and limitations: VDJdb-based annotation leaned toward anti-spike CD8 responses and missed private and CD4 specificities.

The CDR3 has 15 residues. The germline V gene encodes CDR1 SGHTA and CDR2 FQGNSA. V shed 6 bases and J shed 2 bases, with 17 bases lying between them. This clonotype was seen a few times. Its antigen is not known. Material: whole blood. The V gene is TRBV7-2, the J gene TRBJ2-7; possible D gene TRBD1, 6 bases. This sequence originates from an adult who was a healthcare worker with PCR-confirmed SARS-CoV-2 infection or an uninfected control (not recorded which). The CDR3 DNA reads as TGTGCCAGCAGTAAACAACAGGGTAGCCCCTACGAGCAGTACTTC. Protein: CASSKQQGSPYEQYF.